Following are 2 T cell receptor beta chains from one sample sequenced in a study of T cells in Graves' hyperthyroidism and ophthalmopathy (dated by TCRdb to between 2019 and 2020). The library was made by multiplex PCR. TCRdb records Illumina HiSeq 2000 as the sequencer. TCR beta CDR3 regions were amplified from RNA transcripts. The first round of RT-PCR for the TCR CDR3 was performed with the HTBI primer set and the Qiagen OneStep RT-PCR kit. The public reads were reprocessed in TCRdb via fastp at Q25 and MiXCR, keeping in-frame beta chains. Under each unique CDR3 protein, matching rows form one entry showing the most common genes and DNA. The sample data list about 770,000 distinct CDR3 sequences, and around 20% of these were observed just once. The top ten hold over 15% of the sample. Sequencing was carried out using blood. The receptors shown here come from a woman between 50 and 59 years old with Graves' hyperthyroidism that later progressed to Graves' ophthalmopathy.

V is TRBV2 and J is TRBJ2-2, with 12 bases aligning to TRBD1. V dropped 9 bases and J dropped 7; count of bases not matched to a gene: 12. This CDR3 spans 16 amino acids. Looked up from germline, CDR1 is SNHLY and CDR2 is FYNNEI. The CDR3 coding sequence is TGTGCCAGGGGAGAACGGGACAGGGGGCCGGTCGGGGAGCTGTTTTTT. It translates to CARGERDRGPVGELFF.

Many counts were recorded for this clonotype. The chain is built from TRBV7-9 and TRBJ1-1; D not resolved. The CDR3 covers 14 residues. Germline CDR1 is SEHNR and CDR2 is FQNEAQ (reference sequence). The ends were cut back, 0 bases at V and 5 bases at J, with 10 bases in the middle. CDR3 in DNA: TGTGCCAGCAGCTTAGCAGTCAGTCAGACTGAAGCTTTCTTT. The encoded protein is CASSLAVSQTEAFF.